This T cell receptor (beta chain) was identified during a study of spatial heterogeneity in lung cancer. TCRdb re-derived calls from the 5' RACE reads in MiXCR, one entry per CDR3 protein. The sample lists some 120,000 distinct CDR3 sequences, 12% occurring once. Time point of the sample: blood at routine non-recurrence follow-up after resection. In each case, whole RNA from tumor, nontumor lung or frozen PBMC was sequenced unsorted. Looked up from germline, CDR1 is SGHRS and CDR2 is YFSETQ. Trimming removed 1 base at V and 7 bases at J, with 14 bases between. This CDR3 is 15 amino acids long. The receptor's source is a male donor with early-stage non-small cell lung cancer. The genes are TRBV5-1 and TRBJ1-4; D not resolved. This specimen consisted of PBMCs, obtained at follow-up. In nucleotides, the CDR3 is TGCGCCAGCAGCTTGCTGGGGTCGGAGAGTGAAAAACTGTTTTTT. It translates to CASSLLGSESEKLFF.